This T cell receptor (beta chain) originates from a study of shared clonotypes between healthy human individuals. Deep was the level at which the assay was run. For each subset, genomic DNA was distributed in equal portions over several immunoSEQ plates. Clones were sequenced by immunoSEQ multiplex PCR, and TCRdb holds only the in-frame ones, with some missing. The repertoire has about 600,000 clones, over 95% of them found once; the top ten carry about 0.11%. Per germline, CDR1 LNHDA and CDR2 SQIVND (reference sequence). The length of the CDR3 is 15 residues. J gave up 2 bases and V 5 bases, and 5 bases lay outside the gene matches. Naive CD8 cells comprised CD45RO-negative, CCR7-positively selected cells, excluding terminally differentiated effector memory CD45RA+ cells. Recent acute infections and vaccinations were absent in the healthy HIV-negative adult donors.

The sequence derives from a woman aged 25-40 years in good health. This rearrangement joins TRBV19 to TRBJ2-3, with 9 bases fitting TRBD1. The material sequenced was naive CD8+ T cells sorted from blood. CDR3 bases: TGTGCCAGTAGTGAGGACAGGGGCATCACAGATACGCAGTATTTT. Its protein product is CASSEDRGITDTQYF.